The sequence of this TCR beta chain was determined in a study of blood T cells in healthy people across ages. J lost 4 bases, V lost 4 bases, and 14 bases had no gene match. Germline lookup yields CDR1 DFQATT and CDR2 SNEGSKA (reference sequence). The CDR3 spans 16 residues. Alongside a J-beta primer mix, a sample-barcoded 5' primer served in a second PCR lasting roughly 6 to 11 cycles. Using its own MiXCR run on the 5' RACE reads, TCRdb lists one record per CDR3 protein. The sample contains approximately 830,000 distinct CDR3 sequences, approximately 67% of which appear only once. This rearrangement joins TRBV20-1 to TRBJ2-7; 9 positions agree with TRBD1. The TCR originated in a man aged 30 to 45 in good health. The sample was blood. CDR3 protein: CSANPGQGRGPYEQYF. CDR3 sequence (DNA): TGCAGTGCTAACCCGGGACAGGGAAGGGGGCCTTACGAGCAGTACTTC.